This T cell receptor beta chain was sequenced for a study of blood T cell repertoires in COVID-19. Repertoires were generated with immunoSEQ multiplex PCR, while TCRdb's copy carries only in-frame clones and drops some. The sample consists of 60,000 to 65,000 clones, roughly 76% of them appearing once. The trim removed 5 bases at V and 3 bases at J, leaving 7 bases unmatched. Germline lookup yields CDR1 SSHAT and CDR2 FNYEAQ (reference sequence). The CDR3 runs 14 residues. The chain couples TRBV7-7 to TRBJ2-7, with 7 bases matching TRBD1. The TCR originated in a human donor in a cohort sampled during active COVID-19. Specimen: peripheral blood. CDR3 amino acids: CASSPGDSGYEQYF. Written as DNA, the CDR3 is TGTGCCAGCAGCCCAGGGGACAGTGGCTACGAGCAGTACTTC.